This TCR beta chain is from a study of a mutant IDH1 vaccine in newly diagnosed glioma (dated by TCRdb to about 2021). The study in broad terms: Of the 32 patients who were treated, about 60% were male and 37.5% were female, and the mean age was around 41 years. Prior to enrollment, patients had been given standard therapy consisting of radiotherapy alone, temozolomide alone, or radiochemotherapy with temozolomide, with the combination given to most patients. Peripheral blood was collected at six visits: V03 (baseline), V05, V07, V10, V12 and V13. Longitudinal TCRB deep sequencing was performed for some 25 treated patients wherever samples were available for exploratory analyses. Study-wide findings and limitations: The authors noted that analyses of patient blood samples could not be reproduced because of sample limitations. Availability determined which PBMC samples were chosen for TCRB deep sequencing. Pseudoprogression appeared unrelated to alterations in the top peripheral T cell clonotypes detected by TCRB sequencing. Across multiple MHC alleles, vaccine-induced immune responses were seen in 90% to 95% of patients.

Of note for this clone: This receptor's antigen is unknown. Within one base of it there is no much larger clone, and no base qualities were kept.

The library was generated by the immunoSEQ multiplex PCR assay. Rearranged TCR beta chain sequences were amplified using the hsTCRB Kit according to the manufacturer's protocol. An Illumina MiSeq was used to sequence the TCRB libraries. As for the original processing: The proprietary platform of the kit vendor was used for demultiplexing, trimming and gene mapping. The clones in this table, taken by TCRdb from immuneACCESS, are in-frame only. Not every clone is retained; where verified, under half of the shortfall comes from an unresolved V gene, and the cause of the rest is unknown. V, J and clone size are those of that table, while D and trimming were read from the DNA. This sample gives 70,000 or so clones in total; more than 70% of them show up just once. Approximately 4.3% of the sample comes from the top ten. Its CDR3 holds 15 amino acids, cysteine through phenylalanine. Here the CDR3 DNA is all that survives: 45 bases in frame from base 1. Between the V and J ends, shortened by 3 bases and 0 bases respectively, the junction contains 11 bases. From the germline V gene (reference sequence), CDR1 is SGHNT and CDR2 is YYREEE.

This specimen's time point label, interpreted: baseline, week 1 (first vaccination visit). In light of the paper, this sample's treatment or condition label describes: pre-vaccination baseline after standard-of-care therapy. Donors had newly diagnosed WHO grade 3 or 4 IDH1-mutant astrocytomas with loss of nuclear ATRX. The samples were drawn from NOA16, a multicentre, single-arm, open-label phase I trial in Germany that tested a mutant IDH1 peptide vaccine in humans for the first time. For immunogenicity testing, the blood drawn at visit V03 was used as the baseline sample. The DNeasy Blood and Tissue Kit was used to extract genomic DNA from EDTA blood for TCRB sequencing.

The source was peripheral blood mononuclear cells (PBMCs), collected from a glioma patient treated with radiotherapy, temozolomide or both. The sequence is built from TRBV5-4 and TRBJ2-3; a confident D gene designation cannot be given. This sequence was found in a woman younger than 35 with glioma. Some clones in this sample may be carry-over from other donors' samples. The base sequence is TGTGCCAGCAGCTCGGACCGCTATAGCACAGATACGCAGTATTTT. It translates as CASSSDRYSTDTQYF.